This T cell receptor (beta chain) was captured by sequencing in a study of vaccination and CD4 T cells after COVID-19. Unmatched junction bases numbered 14, after V lost 3 bases and J lost 3 bases. Germline V CDR1 and CDR2: SGDLS, YYNGEE. The CDR3 length is 17 residues. Oncomine TCR Beta short-read sequencing was applied to DNA from cultured CD4+ T cells. Genomic DNA was isolated from cultured CD4+ T cells. TCRdb analysed the PCR reads with MiXCR anew, one entry per CDR3 protein. The data show over 8,500 distinct CDR3 sequences, with 25% to 35% seen just once and approximately 25% held by the top ten. Treatment: roughly nine-day PBMC culture with coronavirus spike peptide pools or control peptides (ViraFEST assay). Harvesting of the unexposed donor's CD4+ T cells predated the COVID-19 pandemic (2011-2018). Points on this clonotype: Its antigen is still unknown.

The V and J genes are TRBV9 and TRBJ2-5, with 7 bases identical to TRBD2. The TCR sequence derives from a human donor in good health. Source material: CD4+ T cells from blood, cultured in vitro. The CDR3 nucleotides read TGTGCCAGCAGCGCCTTGGGGACTCGCGGGAGTGAAGAGACCCAGTACTTC. It is translated as CASSALGTRGSEETQYF.